This T cell receptor (beta chain) was sequenced in a study of CD8 T cells in ankylosing spondylitis. Scientists made TCR beta libraries using quantitative 5'-RACE with molecular barcodes. MiXCR, applied by TCRdb to the 5' RACE reads, yields one record per CDR3 protein. The sample has 100,000 to 150,000 distinct CDR3 sequences; over 6.5% are singletons. Germline trimming cut 6 bases from V and 3 bases from J; bases unmatched to any gene: 16. The CDR3 is 18 residues long. The germline gives CDR1 SGHTA, CDR2 FQGTGA. In this sample, this clonotype turned up many times. The material sequenced was blood, either unsorted or a sorted T cell fraction (not recorded which). This receptor was identified in a male donor with ankylosing spondylitis or in good health (not recorded which). The chain uses TRBV7-3 and TRBJ2-2, with 7 bases lining up with TRBD1. The CDR3 DNA follows: TGTGCCAGCAGTCTCGGCCGGTTGGGGACAGAGGACACCGGGGAGCTGTTTTTT. Protein sequence: CASSLGRLGTEDTGELFF.